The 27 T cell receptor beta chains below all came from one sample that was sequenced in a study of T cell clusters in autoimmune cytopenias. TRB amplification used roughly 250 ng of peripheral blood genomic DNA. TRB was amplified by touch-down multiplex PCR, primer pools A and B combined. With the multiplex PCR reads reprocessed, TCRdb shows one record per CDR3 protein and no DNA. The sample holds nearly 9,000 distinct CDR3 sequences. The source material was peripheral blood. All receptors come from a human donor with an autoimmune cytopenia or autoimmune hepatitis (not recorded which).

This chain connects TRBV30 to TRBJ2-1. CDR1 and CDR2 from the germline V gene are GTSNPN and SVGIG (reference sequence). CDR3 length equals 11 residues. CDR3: CAWRVYNEQFF.

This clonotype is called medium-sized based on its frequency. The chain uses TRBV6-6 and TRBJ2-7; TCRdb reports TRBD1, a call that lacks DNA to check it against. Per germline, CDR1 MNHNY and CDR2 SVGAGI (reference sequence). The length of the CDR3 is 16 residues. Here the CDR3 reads CASSLAQGVSSYEQYF.

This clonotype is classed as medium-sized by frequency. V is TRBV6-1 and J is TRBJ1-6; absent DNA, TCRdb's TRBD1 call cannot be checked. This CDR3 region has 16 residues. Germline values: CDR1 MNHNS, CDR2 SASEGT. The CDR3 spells CASSEEGDSYNSPLHF.

The CDR3 here is CASSYTYSNEKLFF. This chain links TRBV27 with TRBJ1-4. CDR3 size: 14 residues. Per germline, CDR1 MNHEY and CDR2 SMNVEV (reference sequence).

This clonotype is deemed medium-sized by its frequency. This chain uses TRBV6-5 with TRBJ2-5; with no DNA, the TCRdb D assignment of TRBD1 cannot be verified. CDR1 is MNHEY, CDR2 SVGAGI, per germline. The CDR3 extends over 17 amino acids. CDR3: CASSRTGTVLYQETQYF.

CDR3 amino acids: CASSLLWTGGAFF. V and J are TRBV11-1 and TRBJ1-1; TCRdb's D call, TRBD1, is unchecked because there is no DNA. This CDR3 is 13 amino acids long. Per the germline V gene, CDR1 is SGHAT and CDR2 is FQDESV (reference sequence).

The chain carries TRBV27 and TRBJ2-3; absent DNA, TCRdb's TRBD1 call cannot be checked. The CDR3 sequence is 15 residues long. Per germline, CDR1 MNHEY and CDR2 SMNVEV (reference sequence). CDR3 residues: CASSPGPSPTDTQYF.

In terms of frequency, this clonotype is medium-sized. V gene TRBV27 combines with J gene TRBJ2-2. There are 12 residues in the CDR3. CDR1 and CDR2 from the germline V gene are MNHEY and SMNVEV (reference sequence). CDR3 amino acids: CASSYGVGELFF.

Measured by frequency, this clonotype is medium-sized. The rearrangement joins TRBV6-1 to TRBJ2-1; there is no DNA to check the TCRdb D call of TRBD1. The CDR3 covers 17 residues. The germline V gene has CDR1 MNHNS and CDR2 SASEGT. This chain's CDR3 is CASTVASGTVPSNEQFF.

CDR3 loop: CASTYQQNTEAFF. The chain recombines TRBV19 with TRBJ1-1. The CDR3 contains 13 residues. Looked up from germline, CDR1 is LNHDA and CDR2 is SQIVND (reference sequence).

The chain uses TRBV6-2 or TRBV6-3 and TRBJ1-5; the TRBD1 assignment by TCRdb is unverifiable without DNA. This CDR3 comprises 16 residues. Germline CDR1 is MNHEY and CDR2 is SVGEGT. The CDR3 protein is CASRPPGTGSNQPQHF.

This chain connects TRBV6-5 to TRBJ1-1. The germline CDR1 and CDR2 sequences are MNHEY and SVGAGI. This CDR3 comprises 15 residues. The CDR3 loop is CASITRFGVSTEAFF.

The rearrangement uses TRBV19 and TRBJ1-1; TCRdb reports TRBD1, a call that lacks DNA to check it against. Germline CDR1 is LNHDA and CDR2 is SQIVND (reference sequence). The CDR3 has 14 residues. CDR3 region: CASSARDRNTEAFF.

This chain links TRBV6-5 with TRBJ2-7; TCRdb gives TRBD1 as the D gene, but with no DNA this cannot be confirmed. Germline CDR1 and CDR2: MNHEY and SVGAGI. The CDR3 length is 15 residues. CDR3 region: CASSSGTGLFREQYF.

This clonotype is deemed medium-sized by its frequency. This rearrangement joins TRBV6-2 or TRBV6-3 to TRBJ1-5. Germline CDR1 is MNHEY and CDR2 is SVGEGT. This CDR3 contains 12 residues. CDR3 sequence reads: CASSYSLQPQHF.

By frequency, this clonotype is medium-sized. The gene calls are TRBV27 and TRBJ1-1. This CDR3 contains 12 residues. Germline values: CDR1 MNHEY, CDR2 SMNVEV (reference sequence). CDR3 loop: CASSLWGTEAFF.

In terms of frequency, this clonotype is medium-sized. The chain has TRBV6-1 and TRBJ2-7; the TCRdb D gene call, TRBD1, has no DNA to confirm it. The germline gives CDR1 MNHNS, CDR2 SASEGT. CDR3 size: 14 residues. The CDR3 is CASRQGSPSYEQYF.

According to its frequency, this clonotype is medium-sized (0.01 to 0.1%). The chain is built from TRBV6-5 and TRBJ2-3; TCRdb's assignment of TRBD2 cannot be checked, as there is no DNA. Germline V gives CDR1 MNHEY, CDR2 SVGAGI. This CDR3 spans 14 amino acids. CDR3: CASSPDFSGDTQYF.

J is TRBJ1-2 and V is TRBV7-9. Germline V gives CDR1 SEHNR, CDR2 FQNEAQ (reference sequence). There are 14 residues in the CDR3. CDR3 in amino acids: CASSPRTEIYGYTF.

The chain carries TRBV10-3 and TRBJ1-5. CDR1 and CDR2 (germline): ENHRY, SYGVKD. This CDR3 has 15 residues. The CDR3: CAISESAVFNQPQHF.

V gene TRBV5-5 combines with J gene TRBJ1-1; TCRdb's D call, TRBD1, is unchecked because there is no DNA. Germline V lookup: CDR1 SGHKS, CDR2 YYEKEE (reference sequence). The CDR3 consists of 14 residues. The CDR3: CASSLATLGTEAFF.

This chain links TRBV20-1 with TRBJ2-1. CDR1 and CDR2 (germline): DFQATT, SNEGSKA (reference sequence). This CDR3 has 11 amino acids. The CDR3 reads CSARLHNEQFF.

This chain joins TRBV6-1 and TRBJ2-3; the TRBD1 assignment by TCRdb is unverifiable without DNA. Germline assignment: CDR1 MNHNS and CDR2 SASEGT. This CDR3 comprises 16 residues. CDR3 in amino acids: CASSEAPGGVRDTQYF.

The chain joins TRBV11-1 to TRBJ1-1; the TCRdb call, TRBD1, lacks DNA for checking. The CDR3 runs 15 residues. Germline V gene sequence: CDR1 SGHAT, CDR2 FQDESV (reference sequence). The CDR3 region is CASSLVFQGADEAFF.

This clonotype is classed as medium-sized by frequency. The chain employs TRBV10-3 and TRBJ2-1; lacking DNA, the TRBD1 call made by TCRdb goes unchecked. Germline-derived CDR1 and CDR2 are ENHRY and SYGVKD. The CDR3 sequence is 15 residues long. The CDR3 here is CAISKGQGARNEQFF.

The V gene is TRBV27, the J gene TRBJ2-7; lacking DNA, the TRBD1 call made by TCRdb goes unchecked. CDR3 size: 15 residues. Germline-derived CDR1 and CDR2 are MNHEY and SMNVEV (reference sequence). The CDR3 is CASSAPGQGVYEQYF.

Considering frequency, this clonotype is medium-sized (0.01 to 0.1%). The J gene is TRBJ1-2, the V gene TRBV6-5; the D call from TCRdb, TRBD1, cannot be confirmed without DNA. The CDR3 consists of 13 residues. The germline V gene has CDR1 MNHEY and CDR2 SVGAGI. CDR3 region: CASTSQGAYGYTF.